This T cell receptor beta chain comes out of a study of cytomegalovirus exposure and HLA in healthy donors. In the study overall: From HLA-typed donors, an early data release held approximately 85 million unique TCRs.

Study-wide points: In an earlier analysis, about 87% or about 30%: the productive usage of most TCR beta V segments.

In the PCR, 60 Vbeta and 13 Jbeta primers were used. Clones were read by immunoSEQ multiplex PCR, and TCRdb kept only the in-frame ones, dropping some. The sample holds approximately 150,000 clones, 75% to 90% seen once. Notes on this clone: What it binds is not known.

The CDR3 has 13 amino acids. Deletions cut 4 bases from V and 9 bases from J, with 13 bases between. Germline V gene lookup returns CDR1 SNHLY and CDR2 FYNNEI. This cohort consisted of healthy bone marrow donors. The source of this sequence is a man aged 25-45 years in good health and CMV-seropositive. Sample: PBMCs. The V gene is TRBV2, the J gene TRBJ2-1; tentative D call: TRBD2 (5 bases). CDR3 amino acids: CASSGKDYGEQFF. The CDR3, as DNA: TGTGCCAGCAGTGGCAAAGACTACGGTGAGCAGTTCTTC.